This entry concerns a single T cell receptor beta chain. This CDR3 has 15 amino acids. CDR1 is LGHNA, CDR2 YNFKEQ, per germline. cDNA libraries for TRB were generated by 5' RACE incorporating UMI labels. TCRdb reprocessed the 5' RACE reads and keeps a single row for each CDR3 protein, giving no DNA. Its clone listing holds 100,000 to 150,000 distinct CDR3 sequences. The data were taken from a study of CXCR3-negative and CXCR3-positive naive CD8 T cells. The sample consisted of naive CXCR3- CD8+ T cells from blood. Subset denoted: CD45RO-CCR7+CD27+CD95- naive CD8+ T cells lacking CXCR3 (TNR3-). The clonotype was recovered from a human donor in good health. Some clones in this sample may be carry-over from other donors' samples. This chain links TRBV4-2 with TRBJ2-5. This CDR3 reads CASSQAEANRETQYF.